These T cell receptor beta chains were read from a single sample in a study of cytomegalovirus exposure and HLA in healthy donors. The data were produced by immunoSEQ multiplex PCR, yet TCRdb's version contains in-frame clones alone and is incomplete. The sample carries about 120,000 clones, around four fifths recorded once. Material for sequencing was PBMCs. These TCRs come from a female donor in good health and CMV-seronegative. Both conserved end residues are part of each CDR3. D genes are given only for firm matches. Clone size is stated in some rows and not others, as once, few, many or a class when expanded.

size	V	J	D	CDR3	DNA
few	TRBV18	TRBJ1-1	.	CASSPSAAMNTEAFF	TGTGCCAGCTCACCATCGGCGGCCATGAACACTGAAGCTTTCTTT
.	TRBV7-2	TRBJ1-1	.	CASSLGGGLGTEAFF	TGTGCCAGCAGCTTAGGCGGGGGGCTTGGGACTGAAGCTTTCTTT
.	TRBV11-3	TRBJ2-3	TRBD2	CASSQGLAGGLSTDTQYF	TGTGCCAGCAGCCAAGGACTAGCGGGAGGGTTAAGCACAGATACGCAGTATTTT
.	TRBV7-9	TRBJ1-2	TRBD1	CASSFLQGEDGYTF	TGTGCCAGCAGCTTCTTACAGGGGGAGGATGGCTACACCTTC
.	TRBV5-1	TRBJ2-5	.	CASSTGQETQYF	TGCGCCAGCAGCACGGGGCAAGAGACCCAGTACTTC
.	TRBV11-3	TRBJ2-3	TRBD2	CASSLSGRPDTQYF	TGTGCCAGCAGCTTAAGCGGGAGGCCAGATACGCAGTATTTT
.	TRBV19	TRBJ2-7	.	CASSITAGSSYEQYF	TGTGCCAGTAGTATAACGGCCGGGAGCTCCTACGAGCAGTACTTC
.	TRBV19	TRBJ1-4	TRBD1	CAEGALRGDEKLFF	TGTGCCGAGGGGGCCTTGAGGGGCGATGAAAAACTGTTTTTT
.	TRBV9	TRBJ2-7	TRBD2	CASSPPAGGPYEQYF	TGTGCCAGCAGCCCACCGGCGGGAGGGCCTTACGAGCAGTACTTC
few	TRBV29-1	TRBJ1-4	TRBD1	CSVGQGATNEKLFF	TGCAGCGTCGGACAGGGGGCAACTAATGAAAAACTGTTTTTT
.	TRBV28	TRBJ2-1	TRBD2	CASSSGTSGSYNEQFF	TGTGCCAGCAGTTCCGGGACTAGCGGATCCTACAATGAGCAGTTCTTC
few	TRBV7-9	TRBJ1-1	.	CASSLVGGDTEAFF	TGTGCCAGCAGCCTGGTGGGGGGGGACACTGAAGCTTTCTTT
.	TRBV11-3	TRBJ2-3	.	CASSLGRDSGGDTQYF	TGTGCCAGCAGCTTGGGCCGGGACTCCGGAGGTGATACGCAGTATTTT
.	TRBV30	TRBJ1-1	.	CAWTGGQGEAFF	TGTGCCTGGACCGGGGGGCAGGGGGAAGCTTTCTTT
.	TRBV5-1	TRBJ1-6	TRBD1	CASSYGTGDSPLHF	TGCGCCAGCAGCTATGGGACAGGGGACTCACCCCTCCACTTT
.	TRBV7-2	TRBJ1-3	.	CASSLGAVNTIYF	TGTGCCAGCAGCTTAGGGGCAGTTAACACCATATATTTT
few	TRBV6-6	TRBJ1-1	.	CASSSAGSNTEAFF	TGTGCCAGCAGTTCCGCCGGGTCGAACACTGAAGCTTTCTTT
.	TRBV20-1	TRBJ1-1	.	CSAREDTEAFF	TGCAGTGCTAGGGAGGACACTGAAGCTTTCTTT
once	TRBV5-1	TRBJ1-2	.	CASSYGREGRDGYTF	TGCGCCAGCAGCTACGGACGGGAGGGTCGGGATGGCTACACCTTC
.	TRBV9	TRBJ1-2	TRBD1	CASSLTRDRGSHGYTF	TGTGCCAGCAGCCTCACCCGGGACAGGGGGTCTCATGGCTACACCTTC
.	TRBV5-4	TRBJ2-1	TRBD2	CASSLGLAEGPEQFF	TGTGCCAGCAGCTTAGGGCTAGCGGAGGGCCCTGAGCAGTTCTTC
few	TRBV13	TRBJ2-7	TRBD1	CATQGQGVHEQYF	TGTGCCACCCAGGGACAGGGTGTCCACGAGCAGTACTTC
.	TRBV5-1	TRBJ1-1	TRBD1	CASSLDRQGTEAFF	TGCGCCAGCAGCCTGGACCGACAGGGAACTGAAGCTTTCTTT
.	TRBV5-1	TRBJ2-3	.	CASSRAGGRGADTQYF	TGCGCCAGCAGCCGCGCGGGCGGCAGGGGGGCAGATACGCAGTATTTT